These 19 T cell receptor beta chains were sequenced from one sample in a study of regulatory T cells in long-lasting Graves disease. Library construction for TCR beta used iRepertoire HTBI primers and Arm-PCR of CDR3 regions. TCRdb recomputed calls from the multiplex PCR reads with MiXCR, one row per CDR3 protein. The sample lists about 460,000 distinct CDR3 sequences, roughly 15% occurring once. Sample time point: newly diagnosed GD, antithyroid drugs for less than 3 months. RNA from PBMCs was the source of the TCR library. The sample was also linked to a second study, of T cells in Graves' hyperthyroidism and ophthalmopathy.

Sample: peripheral blood mononuclear cells (PBMCs), taken at new diagnosis, from a patient treated with antithyroid drugs. Source of these receptors: a woman aged 50 to 60 with Graves disease.

This clonotype occurred a few times. This sequence joins TRBV7-3 and TRBJ2-2, with a possible D match to TRBD2 (5 bases). Germline CDR1 is SGHTA and CDR2 is FQGTGA. The CDR3 contains 16 residues. Trimming removed 5 bases at V and 1 base at J, with 14 bases between. The CDR3: CASSRTGELNTGELFF. The DNA for the CDR3 is TGTGCCAGCAGCCGTACCGGGGAGTTGAACACCGGGGAGCTGTTTTTT.

This clonotype was recorded at least ten times. J is TRBJ2-1 and V is TRBV2; 10 bases match TRBD2. The CDR3 loop spans 18 amino acids. Germline assignment: CDR1 SNHLY and CDR2 FYNNEI. J lost 1 base, V lost 4 bases, and 10 bases had no gene match. CDR3 nucleotides: TGTGCCAGCAGTGGGGCTAGCGGGAGCCCCACGTCCTACAATGAGCAGTTCTTC. Protein product: CASSGASGSPTSYNEQFF.

In its sample, this clonotype was seen a few times. CDR3 in amino acids: CAWRAGPNTGELFF. In nucleotides, the CDR3 is TGTGCCTGGAGAGCGGGCCCGAACACCGGGGAGCTGTTTTTT. The genes are TRBV30 and TRBJ2-2; perhaps TRBD2 as D (6 bases). Per germline, CDR1 GTSNPN and CDR2 SVGIG (reference sequence). The CDR3 contains 14 residues. V shed 3 bases and J shed 0 bases, with 8 bases lying between them.

This clonotype was counted at least ten times. The chain employs TRBV7-9 and TRBJ2-2; TRBD2 matches at 15 bases. Germline lookup yields CDR1 SEHNR and CDR2 FQNEAQ (reference sequence). CDR3 length: 19 residues. With 3 bases clipped from V and 6 bases from J, the junction kept 11 bases outside the gene matches. CDR3 nucleotide sequence: TGTGCCAGCAGCTTGGGACTAGCGGGAGGTTACCTAACGGCCGGGGAGCTGTTTTTT. This gives the protein CASSLGLAGGYLTAGELFF.

This clonotype was found many times. The rearrangement uses TRBV2 and TRBJ2-5; 10 bases are a match to TRBD2. CDR1 is SNHLY and CDR2 is FYNNEI in the germline V gene. V was clipped by 4 bases and J by 2 bases; unmatched bases: 10. The CDR3 length is 17 residues. The CDR3 nucleotides are TGTGCCAGCAGTGCCATAATGGGACTAGCGAAACAAGAGACCCAGTACTTC. The encoded protein is CASSAIMGLAKQETQYF.

This clonotype was counted at least ten times. The gene calls are TRBV30 and TRBJ1-1; possible D gene TRBD1, 5 bases. The germline V and J ends were trimmed by 5 bases and 6 bases, with 10 bases remaining between them. Germline V gene lookup returns CDR1 GTSNPN and CDR2 SVGIG (reference sequence). The CDR3 consists of 11 residues. The chain's CDR3 is CAWFLGPEAFF. CDR3 DNA: TGTGCCTGGTTCCTGGGGCCTGAAGCTTTCTTT.

This clonotype was counted only a few times. The chain has TRBV18 and TRBJ2-7, with TRBD2 matching 11 bases. This CDR3 contains 18 residues. With 3 bases clipped from V and 4 bases from J, the junction kept 14 bases outside the gene matches. Germline V gives CDR1 KGHSH, CDR2 LQKENI. CDR3 coding DNA: TGTGCCAGCTCACCGGAGGCCGGGAATCTAGCGGGAGGTTACGAGCAGTACTTC. It is translated as CASSPEAGNLAGGYEQYF.

This clonotype was observed many times. The rearrangement uses TRBV30 and TRBJ2-7, with 11 bases identical to TRBD2. From germline, CDR1 is GTSNPN and CDR2 SVGIG (reference sequence). V gave up 0 bases and J gave up 8 bases; unmatched junction bases: 6. The CDR3 contains 14 residues. CDR3 bases: TGTGCCTGGAGTGTACTTACTAGCGGGAGACAGCAGTACTTC. Translating gives CAWSVLTSGRQQYF. The full variable domain, with the rest looked up from reference TRBV30 and TRBJ2-7, is SQTIHQWPATLVQPVGSPLSLECTVEGTSNPNLYWYRQAAGRGLQLLFYSVGIGQISSEVPQNLSASRPQDRQFILSSKKLLLSDSGFYLCAWSVLTSGRQQYFGPGTRLTVT.

Many counts were recorded for this clonotype. The J gene is TRBJ1-2, the V gene TRBV6-1, with unresolved D. This CDR3 is 11 amino acids long. V was pared by 10 bases and J by 1 base, with 7 bases between. The germline V gene has CDR1 MNHNS and CDR2 SASEGT. CDR3 protein: CATLNNYGYTF. Written as DNA, the CDR3 is TGTGCCACCCTGAATAACTATGGCTACACCTTC.

This clonotype has ten or more counts. The chain is built from TRBV18 and TRBJ2-7; TRBD2 aligns across 14 bases. From germline, CDR1 is KGHSH and CDR2 LQKENI. The CDR3 is 16 residues long. Losses at the gene ends were 3 bases for V and 5 bases for J; bases not matched to a gene: 6. CDR3 DNA sequence: TGTGCCAGCTCACCTCCGGGACTAGCGGGAGCCGACGAGCAGTACTTC. Amino acids: CASSPPGLAGADEQYF.

This clonotype appeared many times. V is TRBV27 and J is TRBJ1-2; D gene ambiguous. The germline V gene has CDR1 MNHEY and CDR2 SMNVEV (reference sequence). This CDR3 region has 17 residues. V was pared by 5 bases and J by 3 bases, with 22 bases between. The CDR3 sequence is CASSSAGYIRGDYGYTF. The CDR3, as DNA: TGTGCCAGCAGTAGCGCAGGATACATAAGAGGTGACTATGGCTACACCTTC.

This chain uses TRBV6-1 with TRBJ2-1; 11 bases are a match to TRBD2. V lost 7 bases and J lost 4; bases outside the gene matches: 3. The CDR3 length is 14 residues. CDR1 and CDR2 from the germline V gene are MNHNS and SASEGT. The CDR3 loop reads CASTVAGGYNEQFF. The CDR3 DNA sequence: TGTGCCAGCACTGTAGCGGGAGGGTACAATGAGCAGTTCTTC.

This clonotype was detected many times. V usage is TRBV10-2 and J usage is TRBJ2-7, with TRBD2 matching 9 bases. J gave up 1 base and V 8 bases, and 12 bases lay outside the gene matches. CDR3 length: 16 amino acids. Germline V gene sequence: CDR1 WSHSY, CDR2 SAAADI. CDR3 amino acids: CASEPGLLAGSYEQYF. CDR3 nucleotide sequence: TGCGCCAGCGAACCCGGCCTTCTAGCGGGATCCTACGAGCAGTACTTC.

In this sample, this clonotype turned up a few times. The chain uses TRBV9 and TRBJ2-5; 8 bases align to TRBD2. This CDR3 has 15 amino acids. The ends lost 1 base at V and 5 bases at J; junction bases unmatched: 7. The germline CDR1 and CDR2 sequences are SGDLS and YYNGEE. CDR3 sequence (DNA): TGTGCCAGCAGCGTATCGAGCGGGAGTGCGGAGACCCAGTACTTC. Its protein product is CASSVSSGSAETQYF.

In this sample, this clonotype turned up many times. This sequence joins TRBV30 and TRBJ2-7; unclear D gene. Trimming removed 0 bases at V and 2 bases at J, with 20 bases between. Germline lookup yields CDR1 GTSNPN and CDR2 SVGIG (reference sequence). CDR3 length: 17 amino acids. CDR3 residues: CAWSVLAANDSPYEQYF. CDR3 in DNA: TGTGCCTGGAGTGTACTGGCAGCCAACGACTCTCCCTACGAGCAGTACTTC. Combining the CDR3 with reference TRBV30 and TRBJ2-7 gives the whole variable domain SQTIHQWPATLVQPVGSPLSLECTVEGTSNPNLYWYRQAAGRGLQLLFYSVGIGQISSEVPQNLSASRPQDRQFILSSKKLLLSDSGFYLCAWSVLAANDSPYEQYFGPGTRLTVT.

This chain connects TRBV29-1 to TRBJ2-2; 7 positions agree with TRBD2. This CDR3 spans 16 amino acids. The junction had 13 bases not matched to a gene; V was cut back by 4 bases and J by 5 bases. Germline assignment: CDR1 SQVTM and CDR2 ANQGSEA. CDR3: CSVGPHGGRGTGELFF. CDR3 sequence (DNA): TGCAGCGTTGGACCCCACGGCGGGAGAGGAACCGGGGAGCTGTTTTTT.

V usage is TRBV6-1 and J usage is TRBJ2-2; D is possibly TRBD1 or TRBD2 (7 bases each). The germline V gene has CDR1 MNHNS and CDR2 SASEGT. The CDR3 covers 16 residues. V was shortened by 7 bases and J by 2 bases, with 17 bases between the two germline ends. In DNA, the CDR3 is TGTGCCAGCATCATGCCCAGGGGGGGCAACACCGGGGAGCTGTTTTTT. It encodes CASIMPRGGNTGELFF.

This clonotype was observed a handful of times. The chain carries TRBV2 and TRBJ2-1, with 7 bases identical to TRBD2. The length of the CDR3 is 14 residues. J lost 7 bases, V lost 7 bases, and 10 bases had no gene match. CDR1 is SNHLY, CDR2 FYNNEI, per germline. The CDR3 here is CASTPVGEGNEQFF. The DNA of the CDR3 is TGTGCCAGCACCCCGGTGGGGGAGGGGAATGAGCAGTTCTTC.

The chain combines TRBV30 with TRBJ2-7, with 9 bases matching TRBD1. From germline, CDR1 is GTSNPN and CDR2 SVGIG (reference sequence). V gave up 2 bases and J gave up 7 bases; unmatched junction bases: 12. The CDR3 extends over 15 amino acids. The CDR3 protein is CAWSTNRGPPGEQYF. The CDR3 bases are TGTGCCTGGAGTACAAACAGGGGGCCTCCTGGGGAGCAGTACTTC.